The 22 T cell receptor beta chains below come from one sample, sequenced in a study of blood T cell repertoires in COVID-19. Data came from immunoSEQ multiplex PCR; TCRdb stores just in-frame clones and leaves some out. The data contain 250,000 to 300,000 clones, approximately 91% of them seen just once; the ten biggest clones take up roughly 0.8%. Material: peripheral blood. The receptors shown here come from a woman in her twenties or thirties with acute or convalescent COVID-19.

The CDR3 DNA sequence: TGTGCCAGCAGTTCGGCAGGGGTTACGAATCAGCCCCAGCATTTT. This encodes CASSSAGVTNQPQHF. The V gene is TRBV27, the J gene TRBJ1-5; D might be TRBD1 (6 bases). The V end was cut by 4 bases, the J end by 4 bases, with 14 bases between. This CDR3 is 15 amino acids long. The germline CDR1 and CDR2 sequences are MNHEY and SMNVEV (reference sequence).

The rearrangement uses TRBV7-2 and TRBJ2-7; 11 nucleotides align to TRBD2. V trimming: 0 bases; J trimming: 2 bases; junction bases outside the gene matches: 6. Germline loops: CDR1 SGHTA, CDR2 FQGNSA. CDR3 length: 17 amino acids. The CDR3 region is CASSLALPGLAAYEQYF. CDR3 DNA sequence: TGTGCCAGCAGCTTAGCGCTACCGGGACTAGCGGCCTACGAGCAGTACTTC.

This clone turned up a few times. This chain connects TRBV11-1 to TRBJ2-1, with 10 bases fitting TRBD2. The CDR3 is 16 residues long. Germline V CDR1 and CDR2: SGHAT, FQDESV (reference sequence). With 3 bases clipped from V and 7 bases from J, the junction kept 9 bases outside the gene matches. The CDR3 DNA sequence: TGTGCCAGCAGCTTTCTCCTAGCGGGAGTTGGTAATGAGCAGTTCTTC. It encodes CASSFLLAGVGNEQFF.

This chain links TRBV19 with TRBJ2-5, with 15 bases matching TRBD2. Looked up from germline, CDR1 is LNHDA and CDR2 is SQIVND (reference sequence). This CDR3 is built from 17 residues. V lost 2 bases and J lost 4; bases outside the gene matches: 5. The CDR3 DNA follows: TGTGCCAGTAGTATAAGGACTAGCGGGAGGGCGGGAGAGACCCAGTACTTC. Its protein product is CASSIRTSGRAGETQYF.

The V gene is TRBV5-1, the J gene TRBJ2-2; 8 bases agree with TRBD2. Germline V CDR1 and CDR2: SGHRS, YFSETQ. Unmatched junction bases numbered 5, after V lost 2 bases and J lost 5 bases. CDR3 length: 15 amino acids. The CDR3 protein is CASSLGAGETGELFF. CDR3 coding DNA: TGCGCCAGCAGCTTAGGAGCGGGAGAGACCGGGGAGCTGTTTTTT. Drawing the rest from reference TRBV5-1 and TRBJ2-2, the complete variable domain is KAGVTQTPRYLIKTRGQQVTLSCSPISGHRSVSWYQQTPGQGLQFLFEYFSETQRNKGNFPGRFSGRQFSNSRSEMNVSTLELGDSALYLCASSLGAGETGELFFGEGSRLTVL.

V is TRBV11-3 and J is TRBJ2-7; D not certain. The V and J ends lost 1 base and 6 bases respectively, with 13 bases between them. CDR3 length: 14 amino acids. CDR1 is SGHNT, CDR2 YENEEA, per germline. CDR3 in DNA: TGTGCCAGCAGCTTAGGTGGGCCAAGTGGCGAGCAGTACTTC. This encodes CASSLGGPSGEQYF.

This chain connects TRBV4-1 to TRBJ1-1; 8 bases match TRBD1. This CDR3 is built from 19 residues. CDR1 is MGHRA and CDR2 is YSYEKL in the germline V gene. V dropped 3 bases and J dropped 4; count of bases not matched to a gene: 19. CDR3 region: CASSQRHGGRTGRSTEAFF. CDR3 bases: TGCGCCAGCAGCCAGCGTCATGGGGGCCGGACAGGGAGGAGCACTGAAGCTTTCTTT.

The gene calls are TRBV5-1 and TRBJ2-4, with a possible D match to TRBD2 (6 bases). V was cut by 4 bases and J by 3 bases, with 17 bases left in between. Germline CDR1 SGHRS, CDR2 YFSETQ. The CDR3 is made up of 16 amino acids. This CDR3 is CASSGTGVKGKNIQYF. The DNA of the CDR3 is TGCGCCAGCAGCGGGACGGGGGTGAAAGGCAAAAACATTCAGTACTTC.

This chain uses TRBV20-1 with TRBJ2-1, with a possible D match to TRBD1 (6 bases). The CDR3 is 10 residues long. Germline values: CDR1 DFQATT, CDR2 SNEGSKA (reference sequence). Trimming stripped 2 bases from V and 10 bases from J, with 6 bases between. The CDR3 loop reads CSARQGEQFF. The CDR3, as DNA: TGCAGTGCTAGACAGGGGGAGCAGTTCTTC.

The J gene is TRBJ2-7, the V gene TRBV6-6, with 13 bases that match TRBD2. Per germline, CDR1 MNHNY and CDR2 SVGAGI (reference sequence). After removal of 7 bases from V and 4 bases from J, the junction contained 13 bases not matched to a gene. The CDR3 has 17 amino acids. This CDR3 is CASNRIGTSGTQYEQYF. The CDR3 bases are TGTGCCAGCAATCGAATCGGGACTAGCGGGACTCAGTACGAGCAGTACTTC.

V gene TRBV11-2 combines with J gene TRBJ1-2, with 8 bases matching TRBD1. Germline CDR1 and CDR2: SGHAT and FQNNGV. Trimming took 8 bases from V and 3 from J; bases not matched to a gene: 8. This CDR3 contains 14 residues. The CDR3 region is CASETGVGYYGYTF. CDR3 bases: TGTGCCAGCGAGACAGGGGTAGGATACTATGGCTACACCTTC.

The chain carries TRBV30 and TRBJ1-2; D is unclear. CDR3 length: 17 residues. The ends were cut back, 5 bases at V and 8 bases at J, with 30 bases in the middle. Germline V gene lookup returns CDR1 GTSNPN and CDR2 SVGIG (reference sequence). Here the CDR3 reads CAWAFSSRLRSSYGYTF. Here the CDR3 DNA reads TGTGCCTGGGCCTTTTCCAGCAGACTCCGGTCATCATACGGCTACACCTTC.

As for this clone: This sample also contains other DNA sequences that code for the same CDR3. The J gene is TRBJ1-6, the V gene TRBV30, with a weak D call TRBD1 (5 bases). The CDR3 covers 11 residues. Germline CDR1 reads GTSNPN; CDR2 reads SVGIG (reference sequence). V was trimmed by 5 bases and J by 8 bases, leaving 7 bases between them. Here the CDR3 reads CAWSRDSPLHF. The DNA of the CDR3 is TGTGCCTGGTCCAGGGATTCACCCCTCCACTTT.

The chain carries TRBV9 and TRBJ2-7; the match to TRBD2 covers 13 bases. Losses at the gene ends were 4 bases for V and 5 bases for J; bases not matched to a gene: 12. The CDR3 is 17 amino acids. Germline V lookup: CDR1 SGDLS, CDR2 YYNGEE. CDR3 sequence reads: CASSRTSGRYTPHEQYF. The CDR3, as DNA: TGTGCCAGCAGCCGGACTAGCGGGAGATACACCCCCCACGAGCAGTACTTC. The full variable domain, rest sourced from reference TRBV9 and TRBJ2-7, is DSGVTQTPKHLITATGQRVTLRCSPRSGDLSVYWYQQSLDQGLQFLIQYYNGEERAKGNILERFSAQQFPDLHSELNLSSLELGDSALYFCASSRTSGRYTPHEQYFGPGTRLTVT.

This chain connects TRBV24-1 to TRBJ2-3; TRBD1 matches at 7 bases. The CDR3 is 17 residues long. From germline, CDR1 is KGHDR and CDR2 SFDVKD. The J segment lost 0 bases and the V segment lost 3 bases, leaving 8 bases of the junction unmatched. The CDR3 DNA reads TGTGCCACCAGTGATCGGCGGACAGGTCCCAGCACAGATACGCAGTATTTT. It codes for CATSDRRTGPSTDTQYF.

The chain has TRBV12-1 and TRBJ1-4. TRBV12-1 is tagged as a pseudogene. This CDR3 contains 15 residues. This chain's CDR3 is CASSFGTGGREKLFF. The CDR3 nucleotides read TGTGCCAGCAGCTTTGGGACGGGGGGCAGGGAAAAACTGTTTTTT.

The chain links TRBV2 to TRBJ2-1, with TRBD2 matching over 13 bases. CDR3 length: 13 residues. Looked up from germline, CDR1 is SNHLY and CDR2 is FYNNEI. V lost 9 bases and J lost 7; bases outside the gene matches: 3. CDR3 residues: CASRTSGRNEQFF. Here the CDR3 DNA reads TGTGCCAGTCGGACTAGCGGGAGAAATGAGCAGTTCTTC.

For the CDR3, the DNA is TGTGCCACCAGCAGCGACAGGCCCCTCCTAGCGGATTCCTACAATGAGCAGTTCTTC. Amino acids: CATSSDRPLLADSYNEQFF. V gene TRBV15 combines with J gene TRBJ2-1; perhaps TRBD2 as D (7 bases). V was clipped by 3 bases and J by 1 base, with 22 bases between them. The CDR3 spans 19 residues. CDR1 is LNHNV, CDR2 YYDKDF, per germline (reference sequence).

The gene calls are TRBV6-2 or TRBV6-3 and TRBJ2-7; TRBD2 might be the D (6 bases). This CDR3 is built from 14 residues. With 4 bases removed from V and 6 bases from J, the gap between germline ends came to 16 bases. Germline CDR1 reads MNHEY; CDR2 reads SVGEGT. DNA of the CDR3: TGTGCCAGCAGTTCAGCGGGTAGCGGAGTCGAGCAGTACTTC. Protein: CASSSAGSGVEQYF.

This chain joins TRBV7-2 and TRBJ2-3; 9 nucleotides align to TRBD2. Germline assignment: CDR1 SGHTA and CDR2 FQGNSA. V trimming: 1 base; J trimming: 6 bases; junction bases outside the gene matches: 8. This CDR3 comprises 16 residues. The CDR3 DNA sequence: TGTGCCAGCAGCTTAGGGATTAGCGGGAGATCTGATACGCAGTATTTT. It codes for CASSLGISGRSDTQYF.

The chain combines TRBV6-5 with TRBJ2-2; 7 nucleotides match TRBD1. The germline CDR1 and CDR2 sequences are MNHEY and SVGAGI. The CDR3 totals 14 residues. V shed 6 bases and J 6 bases; nucleotides not matched to a gene: 7. CDR3 in DNA: TGTGCCAGCAGACGACAGGGAAATCCCGGGGAGCTGTTTTTT. Encoded protein: CASRRQGNPGELFF.

The chain recombines TRBV7-9 with TRBJ2-6; no clear D. There are 15 residues in the CDR3. V lost 3 bases to trimming and J lost 1 base, with 7 bases between them. Germline loops: CDR1 SEHNR, CDR2 FQNEAQ (reference sequence). The CDR3 reads CASSFLSSGANVLTF. The CDR3 DNA follows: TGTGCCAGCAGCTTTCTAAGTTCTGGGGCCAACGTCCTGACTTTC.